Below are 30 T cell receptor beta chains sequenced from a single sample in a study of response to subunit inactivated influenza vaccine. TCRdb called the RT-PCR reads again in MiXCR, with one record for every CDR3 protein. The sample has hundreds of thousands of distinct CDR3 sequences; under 9% are singletons. The specimen was PBMCs from blood, collected roughly 24 months after vaccination. These receptor sequences come from a man aged 45-69 years who received an inactivated influenza vaccine.

This clonotype was seen ten or more times. V is TRBV4-3 and J is TRBJ2-4, with D possibly being TRBD2 (6 bases). V dropped 0 bases and J dropped 0 bases, with 15 bases sitting between them. This CDR3 spans 18 amino acids. Germline CDR1 reads LGHNA; CDR2 reads YSLEER. The CDR3 region has the DNA TGCGCCAGCAGCCAAGAATGGAGGCGGGGCGCAGCCAAAAACATTCAGTACTTC. This encodes CASSQEWRRGAAKNIQYF.

Ten or more counts support this clonotype. The chain recombines TRBV20-1 with TRBJ1-6, with D perhaps matching TRBD1 (5 bases). CDR3 length equals 13 residues. The V gene's germline CDR1 is DFQATT and CDR2 SNEGSKA (reference sequence). Between the trimmed V and J ends, which lost 6 bases and 9 bases, there was a span of 15 bases. CDR3 DNA: TGCAGTGCCCCAGCAGGGAGTAGTTCACCCCTCCACTTT. Residues: CSAPAGSSSPLHF.

This clonotype showed up just a few times. This sequence joins TRBV6-1 and TRBJ1-1, with TRBD1 matching 7 bases. CDR3 length: 15 amino acids. Germline V gene data show CDR1 as MNHNS and CDR2 as SASEGT. J lost 1 base, V lost 6 bases, and 8 bases had no gene match. CDR3 sequence: CASRTNRGPNTEAFF. CDR3 nucleotides: TGTGCCAGCAGGACTAACAGGGGCCCGAACACTGAAGCTTTCTTT.

This clonotype appeared a few times. This sequence joins TRBV24-1 and TRBJ1-2; tentative D call: TRBD1 (6 bases). The V end was cut by 3 bases, the J end by 8 bases, with 18 bases between. CDR3 length equals 15 residues. From germline, CDR1 is KGHDR and CDR2 SFDVKD. The CDR3, as DNA: TGTGCCACCAGTGATCCCAGGGGACGCCCTGGGGGCTACACCTTC. It yields the protein CATSDPRGRPGGYTF.

This clonotype showed up many times. This chain joins TRBV12-3 or TRBV12-4 and TRBJ2-4; unclear D gene. V lost 3 bases and J 0 bases, leaving 9 bases between the germline ends. There are 15 residues in the CDR3. CDR3 sequence reads: CASSFSTLAKNIQYF. The CDR3, as DNA: TGTGCCAGCAGTTTTTCGACTCTAGCCAAAAACATTCAGTACTTC.

At least ten counts were recorded for this clonotype. The rearrangement joins TRBV6-1 to TRBJ2-2; 9 nucleotides line up with TRBD2. V lost 3 bases to trimming and J lost 5 bases; unmatched junction nucleotides: 4. This CDR3 contains 15 residues. Per germline, CDR1 MNHNS and CDR2 SASEGT. CDR3 residues: CASSETSGITGELFF. In DNA, the CDR3 is TGTGCCAGCAGTGAGACTAGCGGTATTACCGGGGAGCTGTTTTTT.

This clonotype was seen a few times. CDR3 sequence: CASSLALSSGANVLTF. For the CDR3, the DNA is TGCGCCAGCAGCTTGGCCCTGAGCTCTGGGGCCAACGTCCTGACTTTC. The chain is built from TRBV5-1 and TRBJ2-6; D uncertain. Trimming stripped 0 bases from V and 0 bases from J, with 7 bases between. CDR1 is SGHRS, CDR2 YFSETQ, per germline. This CDR3 is built from 16 residues.

The sample holds a few counts of this clonotype. The chain carries TRBV6-2 or TRBV6-3 and TRBJ2-5; 8 bases line up with TRBD1. Per the germline V gene, CDR1 is MNHEY and CDR2 is SVGEGT. Losses at the gene ends were 4 bases for V and 4 bases for J; bases not matched to a gene: 8. The CDR3 is 15 residues long. CDR3 sequence: CASSWGTGPRETQYF. For the CDR3, the DNA is TGTGCCAGCAGTTGGGGGACAGGCCCCCGAGAGACCCAGTACTTC.

This clonotype was observed many times. The V and J genes are TRBV7-8 and TRBJ2-5; 8 bases line up with TRBD1. This CDR3 spans 15 amino acids. CDR1 and CDR2 from the germline V gene are SGHVS and FQNEAQ. V shed 1 base, J shed 2 bases, and the junction held 3 bases outside the gene matches. The CDR3 is CASSLDRGIQETQYF. The CDR3 coding sequence is TGTGCCAGCAGCTTAGACAGGGGGATACAAGAGACCCAGTACTTC.

The table lists this clonotype with many counts. The rearrangement joins TRBV2 to TRBJ2-1, with TRBD2 identical over 12 bases. J gave up 8 bases and V 5 bases, and 7 bases lay outside the gene matches. The CDR3 sequence is 15 residues long. Germline V gene sequence: CDR1 SNHLY, CDR2 FYNNEI. In DNA, the CDR3 is TGTGCCAGCAGTAATGGACTAGCGGGATTATATGAGCAGTTCTTC. Translated: CASSNGLAGLYEQFF.

This clonotype was seen at least ten times. This chain links TRBV9 with TRBJ2-2; possibly TRBD1 for D (6 bases). Germline values: CDR1 SGDLS, CDR2 YYNGEE. Trimming pared 3 bases from V and 5 bases from J, leaving 11 bases between. This CDR3 has 14 amino acids. The CDR3 DNA reads TGTGCCAGCAGCGCTGGGGGCAGAACCGGGGAGCTGTTTTTT. Translation gives CASSAGGRTGELFF.

This clonotype was seen ten or more times. The chain is built from TRBV11-2 and TRBJ2-5; 14 bases map to TRBD2. The CDR3 has 16 residues. Germline CDR1 and CDR2: SGHAT and FQNNGV. V gave up 4 bases and J gave up 2 bases; unmatched junction bases: 3. CDR3 coding DNA: TGTGCCAGCAGCTCAAGGACTAGCGGGGGGCAAGAGACCCAGTACTTC. Its protein is CASSSRTSGGQETQYF.

This clonotype was counted only a few times. The chain joins TRBV29-1 to TRBJ2-7, with D possibly matching TRBD2 (6 bases). Germline V gives CDR1 SQVTM, CDR2 ANQGSEA. This CDR3 region has 13 residues. Trimming took 6 bases from V and 7 from J, leaving 19 bases between them. CDR3 amino acids: CSVATILASEQYF. CDR3 in DNA: TGCAGCGTCGCTACGATACTAGCTAGTGAGCAGTACTTC.

This clonotype has a handful of counts. The chain has TRBV9 and TRBJ2-3; 14 bases are shared with TRBD2. The CDR3 covers 21 residues. Germline V lookup: CDR1 SGDLS, CDR2 YYNGEE. The V segment lost 4 bases and the J segment 0 bases; nucleotides outside the gene matches: 16. The DNA for the CDR3 is TGTGCCAGCAGCCCTCGTTGGTTAGGACTAGCGGGGGGCCCTAGCACAGATACGCAGTATTTT. Its translation is CASSPRWLGLAGGPSTDTQYF. Full variable domain (missing parts from reference TRBV9 and TRBJ2-3): DSGVTQTPKHLITATGQRVTLRCSPRSGDLSVYWYQQSLDQGLQFLIQYYNGEERAKGNILERFSAQQFPDLHSELNLSSLELGDSALYFCASSPRWLGLAGGPSTDTQYFGPGTRLTVL.

The V gene is TRBV12-3 or TRBV12-4, the J gene TRBJ2-1; D is possibly TRBD1 (6 bases). The CDR3 length is 14 residues. The germline V and J ends were trimmed by 7 bases and 8 bases, with 18 bases remaining between them. CDR3 residues: CASTYLGRGDEQFF. CDR3 coding DNA: TGTGCCAGCACTTACTTGGGCAGGGGCGATGAGCAGTTCTTC.

This chain uses TRBV7-8 with TRBJ1-1; D not resolved. CDR1 is SGHVS, CDR2 FQNEAQ, per germline. V was pared by 5 bases and J by 0 bases, with 16 bases between. The CDR3 sequence is 16 residues long. CDR3 coding DNA: TGTGCCAGCAGCCGCGGGAGGGTAATCATGAACACTGAAGCTTTCTTT. This translates into CASSRGRVIMNTEAFF.

In its sample, this clonotype was seen a few times. V gene TRBV5-1 combines with J gene TRBJ1-1; 7 positions agree with TRBD1. The CDR3 is 14 amino acids. Germline V lookup: CDR1 SGHRS, CDR2 YFSETQ. Trimming at V came to 3 bases and at J to 5 bases, leaving 7 bases not matched to a gene. The CDR3 bases are TGCGCCAGCAGCTCGCAGGGGGTGGGAACTGAAGCTTTCTTT. Residues: CASSSQGVGTEAFF.

This clonotype was observed many times. The chain combines TRBV4-1 with TRBJ1-2; tentatively, D is TRBD1 (5 bases). V gave up 3 bases and J gave up 8 bases, with 16 bases separating them. Germline V gene lookup returns CDR1 MGHRA and CDR2 YSYEKL. This CDR3 is built from 14 residues. For the CDR3, the DNA is TGCGCCAGCAGCCATCCCCCCGGGGCGACCGGCTACACCTTC. Amino acid sequence: CASSHPPGATGYTF.

This clonotype was found a few times. The chain has TRBV5-1 and TRBJ2-4; 12 bases are shared with TRBD2. The CDR3 spans 17 residues. Germline CDR1 and CDR2: SGHRS and YFSETQ. The J segment lost 8 bases and the V segment lost 0 bases, leaving 9 bases of the junction unmatched. The CDR3 DNA reads TGCGCCAGCAGCTTGGCGTCTAGCGGGGGGGCCGGGGACATTCAGTACTTC. It specifies CASSLASSGGAGDIQYF.

Worth noting for this clonotype: At one end, the junction sequence differs from germline, possibly due to a read error. V usage is TRBV5-1 and J usage is TRBJ2-7; D is undetermined. The CDR3 consists of 14 residues. CDR1 and CDR2 from the germline V gene are SGHRS and YFSETQ. The CDR3 nucleotides read TGCGCCAGCAGCTTGACCGTCGGGCAGGACGAGCGGTACTTC. Amino acid sequence: CASSLTVGQDERYF.

The chain recombines TRBV12-3 or TRBV12-4 with TRBJ2-1; D unresolved. The V and J ends lost 2 bases and 8 bases respectively, with 7 bases between them. The CDR3 totals 12 residues. The CDR3 here is CASSLKSHEQFF. CDR3 DNA: TGTGCCAGCAGTTTAAAGAGCCATGAGCAGTTCTTC.

The table lists this clonotype with a few counts. The rearrangement uses TRBV20-1 and TRBJ1-2; D unresolved. Germline V gene sequence: CDR1 DFQATT, CDR2 SNEGSKA (reference sequence). The CDR3 totals 11 residues. The V end lost 0 bases, the J end lost 7 bases, and 6 bases lay between the germline ends. CDR3 DNA sequence: TGCAGTGCTAGAGATCGGGCTGGCTACACCTTC. This encodes CSARDRAGYTF.

The genes are TRBV28 and TRBJ2-2, with 8 bases identical to TRBD1. This CDR3 contains 15 residues. CDR1 and CDR2 from the germline V gene are MDHEN and SYDVKM. V shed 6 bases and J 4 bases; nucleotides not matched to a gene: 7. CDR3 nucleotides: TGTGCCAGCAGACTTCAGGGGGCGGGCACCGGGGAGCTGTTTTTT. This encodes CASRLQGAGTGELFF.

As concerns this clonotype: One junction end does not reproduce the germline sequence, and a read error may be involved. The DNA of the CDR3 is TGTGCCAGCAGTTTATTCCCGACGGATCTAGCCAAAAACATTCGGTACTTC. As protein: CASSLFPTDLAKNIRYF. The chain links TRBV27 to TRBJ2-4; weak D call: TRBD2 (5 bases). The germline V gene has CDR1 MNHEY and CDR2 SMNVEV (reference sequence). This CDR3 is built from 17 residues.

This clonotype has only a few counts. The chain employs TRBV7-9 and TRBJ2-4, with D perhaps matching TRBD1 or TRBD2 (5 bases each). The CDR3 extends over 13 amino acids. CDR1 and CDR2 from the germline V gene are SEHNR and FQNEAQ (reference sequence). V lost 1 base and J lost 11, with 12 bases in between. The chain's CDR3 is CASSLGDVGFQYF. CDR3 bases: TGTGCCAGCAGCTTAGGGGACGTGGGGTTTCAGTACTTC.

With regard to this clonotype: The junction departs from germline at one end; a sequencing error may be responsible. The genes are TRBV10-3 and TRBJ2-3; possible D gene TRBD2, 6 bases. The germline CDR1 and CDR2 sequences are ENHRY and SYGVKD. The CDR3 is made up of 14 amino acids. The CDR3 protein is CAIMPSASIDTQYF. DNA for the CDR3: TGTGCCATCATGCCTAGCGCTAGCATAGATACGCAGTATTTT.

This sequence joins TRBV6-5 and TRBJ1-2; D not certain. This CDR3 region has 12 residues. V was trimmed by 6 bases and J by 4 bases, leaving 9 bases between them. Germline V gene sequence: CDR1 MNHEY, CDR2 SVGAGI. The CDR3 region is CASRSEAYGYTF. The CDR3 DNA is TGTGCCAGCAGGAGCGAGGCCTATGGCTACACCTTC.

Ten or more counts support this clonotype. This rearrangement joins TRBV28 to TRBJ2-1, with 7 bases lining up with TRBD2. This CDR3 region has 12 residues. Germline V CDR1 and CDR2: MDHEN, SYDVKM. Unmatched junction bases numbered 7, after V lost 7 bases and J lost 10 bases. CDR3 in amino acids: CASTGGSGEQFF. The DNA of the CDR3 is TGTGCCAGCACTGGGGGTAGCGGGGAGCAGTTCTTC. Complete variable domain (other parts from reference TRBV28 and TRBJ2-1): DVKVTQSSRYLVKRTGEKVFLECVQDMDHENMFWYRQDPGLGLRLIYFSYDVKMKEKGDIPEGYSVSREKKERFSLILESASTNQTSMYLCASTGGSGEQFFGPGTRLTVL.

This clonotype has just one count. The chain joins TRBV4-3 to TRBJ1-4; D unclear. V was cut by 4 bases and J by 2 bases, with 8 bases left in between. The germline V gene encodes CDR1 LGHNA and CDR2 YSLEER. The length of the CDR3 is 14 residues. CDR3 in amino acids: CASSPSLTNEKLFF. CDR3 nucleotide sequence: TGCGCCAGCAGCCCTTCCCTTACTAATGAAAAACTGTTTTTT.

This clonotype showed up many times. The rearrangement links TRBV7-9 to TRBJ2-6; tentatively, D is TRBD1 (6 bases). Germline V gives CDR1 SEHNR, CDR2 FQNEAQ (reference sequence). V gave up 5 bases and J gave up 1 base, with 21 bases separating them. The CDR3 runs to 19 residues. The DNA for the CDR3 is TGTGCCAGCAGCGAAATAACAGGGCCCGTTCGGTCTGGGGCCAACGTCCTGACTTTC. Its protein is CASSEITGPVRSGANVLTF.